These 22 T cell receptor beta chains originate from one sample sequenced in a study of cytomegalovirus exposure and HLA in healthy donors. Both 60 Vbeta primers and 13 Jbeta primers went into the PCR. Sequencing was performed with immunoSEQ multiplex PCR; in TCRdb, only in-frame clones are kept and a portion is missing. The sample lists 95,000 to 150,000 clones; approximately 70% were seen once. The sample consisted of PBMCs. These receptor sequences come from a man aged 18-30 years in good health and CMV-seronegative.

V is TRBV7-9 and J is TRBJ1-1, with TRBD1 identical over 8 bases. The V gene end was trimmed by 6 bases and the J gene end by 4 bases; junction bases not matched to a gene: 10. The germline gives CDR1 SEHNR, CDR2 FQNEAQ (reference sequence). The CDR3 has 15 amino acids. Here the CDR3 DNA reads TGTGCCAGCAGGCCGCGGGACAGGATGAGCACTGAAGCTTTCTTT. Protein sequence: CASRPRDRMSTEAFF.

The sample holds one count of this clone. This chain joins TRBV27 and TRBJ1-4; 7 nucleotides align to TRBD1. Germline CDR1 and CDR2: MNHEY and SMNVEV (reference sequence). This CDR3 has 14 amino acids. Trimming at V came to 8 bases and at J to 8 bases, leaving 11 bases not matched to a gene. The CDR3 DNA reads TGTGCCAGCGGTTATAGGGGGCTTGGGGAAAAACTGTTTTTT. Translating it yields CASGYRGLGEKLFF.

Notes on this clone: Other DNA sequences in this sample translate to the same CDR3. This chain links TRBV29-1 with TRBJ2-7; 11 bases fit TRBD2. CDR3 length: 12 amino acids. The V gene end was trimmed by 5 bases and the J gene end by 4 bases; junction bases not matched to a gene: 1. Germline loops: CDR1 SQVTM, CDR2 ANQGSEA. CDR3 residues: CSVTSGSYEQYF. In nucleotides, the CDR3 is TGCAGCGTTACTAGCGGGAGTTACGAGCAGTACTTC.

The V gene is TRBV27, the J gene TRBJ2-3; D call uncertain. V gave up 0 bases and J gave up 2 bases, with 3 bases separating them. The germline V gene has CDR1 MNHEY and CDR2 SMNVEV (reference sequence). The CDR3 is 13 amino acids. The CDR3 reads CASSLSYTDTQYF. The CDR3 DNA sequence: TGTGCCAGCAGTTTATCGTACACAGATACGCAGTATTTT.

The CDR3 DNA reads as TGTGCCAGCAGTTTCCAGACAGGTCGTTATGAAAAACTGTTTTTT. It encodes CASSFQTGRYEKLFF. V is TRBV6-1 and J is TRBJ1-4; tentative D call: TRBD1 (6 bases). With 5 bases removed from V and 6 bases from J, the gap between germline ends came to 16 bases. CDR3 length: 15 residues. Germline CDR1 is MNHNS and CDR2 is SASEGT.

This clone was counted between two and nine times. The chain carries TRBV7-9 and TRBJ2-3; D remains ambiguous. CDR1 and CDR2 (germline): SEHNR, FQNEAQ (reference sequence). Trimming took off 2 bases at V and 0 bases at J, with 12 bases between the two ends. This CDR3 has 16 amino acids. CDR3 DNA sequence: TGTGCCAGCAGCTTATTCCCACTCTCGAGCACAGATACGCAGTATTTT. Its protein is CASSLFPLSSTDTQYF.

This sequence joins TRBV28 and TRBJ2-3; D is uncertain. The CDR3 covers 12 residues. Trimming removed 2 bases at V and 5 bases at J, with 5 bases between. The germline CDR1 and CDR2 sequences are MDHEN and SYDVKM. The CDR3 is CASSLPVDTQYF. As DNA, the CDR3 is TGTGCCAGCAGTTTACCGGTAGATACGCAGTATTTT.

The chain carries TRBV29-1 and TRBJ2-5, with a tentative D call TRBD1 (6 bases). The J call may not be correct, given that the DNA end is closer to TRBJ2-7. Germline CDR1 is SQVTM and CDR2 is ANQGSEA. This CDR3 contains 13 residues. CDR3 sequence (DNA): TGCAGCGTGGGGGCGACAGGAGGTAGCGAGCAGTACTTC. Amino acid sequence: CSVGATGGSEQYF.

The V and J genes are TRBV6-5 and TRBJ2-1; 7 bases fit TRBD1. J lost 0 bases, V lost 5 bases, and 4 bases had no gene match. CDR1 and CDR2 (germline): MNHEY, SVGAGI. The CDR3 runs 15 residues. The CDR3 is CASSPDRVSYNEQFF. In DNA form, the CDR3 reads TGTGCCAGCAGTCCAGACAGGGTCTCCTACAATGAGCAGTTCTTC.

J is TRBJ2-7 and V is TRBV7-2, with 9 bases matching TRBD1. Germline CDR1 and CDR2: SGHTA and FQGNSA. The CDR3 is made up of 15 amino acids. Unmatched junction bases numbered 6, after V lost 1 base and J lost 5 bases. In DNA, the CDR3 is TGTGCCAGCAGCTTAGTAGGACAGGGGACAAACGAGCAGTACTTC. Protein product: CASSLVGQGTNEQYF.

The genes are TRBV18 and TRBJ1-1, with a tentative D call TRBD1 (6 bases). The CDR3 loop spans 14 amino acids. Germline CDR1 KGHSH, CDR2 LQKENI. Trimming pared 3 bases from V and 0 bases from J, leaving 8 bases between. The CDR3 DNA is TGTGCCAGCTCACCGGACAGCCTGAACACTGAAGCTTTCTTT. Its translation is CASSPDSLNTEAFF.

In its sample, this clone was seen a few times. Other DNA variants within this sample encode the same CDR3. The chain recombines TRBV30 with TRBJ1-2, with 9 bases aligning to TRBD1. Germline V gene lookup returns CDR1 GTSNPN and CDR2 SVGIG (reference sequence). The junction had 0 bases not matched to a gene; V was cut back by 5 bases and J by 2 bases. The CDR3 is made up of 12 amino acids. This CDR3 reads CAWGQGNYGYTF. DNA of the CDR3: TGTGCCTGGGGACAGGGGAACTATGGCTACACCTTC.

The rearrangement links TRBV28 to TRBJ1-4, with a possible D match to TRBD1 (6 bases). The CDR3 consists of 14 residues. The germline CDR1 and CDR2 sequences are MDHEN and SYDVKM. Trimming took 7 bases from V and 6 from J, leaving 15 bases between them. DNA for the CDR3: TGTGCCAGCAAGCCGGGGGGCATAGATGAAAAACTGTTTTTT. Its translation is CASKPGGIDEKLFF. The whole variable domain, filled in from reference TRBV28 and TRBJ1-4, reads DVKVTQSSRYLVKRTGEKVFLECVQDMDHENMFWYRQDPGLGLRLIYFSYDVKMKEKGDIPEGYSVSREKKERFSLILESASTNQTSMYLCASKPGGIDEKLFFGSGTQLSVL.

The gene calls are TRBV18 and TRBJ2-5; the match to TRBD2 covers 7 bases. Losses at the gene ends were 2 bases for V and 5 bases for J; bases not matched to a gene: 11. The CDR3 is made up of 16 amino acids. Germline values: CDR1 KGHSH, CDR2 LQKENI. The CDR3 loop reads CASSPTGGSSWETQYF. Here the CDR3 DNA reads TGTGCCAGCTCACCAACAGGCGGGAGCTCCTGGGAGACCCAGTACTTC. Full variable domain (rest looked up from reference TRBV18 and TRBJ2-5): NAGVMQNPRHLVRRRGQEARLRCSPMKGHSHVYWYRQLPEEGLKFMVYLQKENIIDESGMPKERFSAEFPKEGPSILRIQQVVRGDSAAYFCASSPTGGSSWETQYFGPGTRLLVL.

The chain combines TRBV5-4 with TRBJ2-5, with D possibly TRBD1 on 5 matching bases. Germline V lookup: CDR1 SGHNT, CDR2 YYREEE (reference sequence). V was clipped by 0 bases and J by 2 bases, with 11 bases between them. This CDR3 has 15 residues. CDR3 nucleotide sequence: TGTGCCAGCAGCTTGGAGACAGAACCTCAAGAGACCCAGTACTTC. It specifies CASSLETEPQETQYF.

In this sample, this clone turned up a few times. The chain employs TRBV7-9 and TRBJ2-1; a possible D gene is TRBD2 (5 bases). The V gene's germline CDR1 is SEHNR and CDR2 FQNEAQ (reference sequence). The CDR3 has 15 residues. Trimming stripped 1 base from V and 4 bases from J, with 11 bases between. The DNA of the CDR3 is TGTGCCAGCAGCTTAGTAGAGGACTTTTACAATGAGCAGTTCTTC. Translated: CASSLVEDFYNEQFF.

This clone appeared a few times. The chain carries TRBV10-1 and TRBJ2-5, with D maybe TRBD1 (6 bases). The CDR3 length is 13 residues. CDR1 WNHNN and CDR2 SYGVQD come from the germline V gene (reference sequence). V lost 4 bases and J lost 1, with 7 bases in between. The chain's CDR3 is CASSGDIQETQYF. In DNA form, the CDR3 reads TGCGCCAGCAGTGGGGACATCCAAGAGACCCAGTACTTC.

Only one count was recorded for this clone. This chain connects TRBV30 to TRBJ2-5; TRBD1 might be the D (5 bases). The CDR3 contains 13 residues. Trimming took 2 bases from V and 2 from J, leaving 9 bases between them. CDR1 is GTSNPN, CDR2 SVGIG, per germline (reference sequence). DNA for the CDR3: TGTGCCTGGAGTAAGACAGTTCAAGAGACCCAGTACTTC. The encoded protein is CAWSKTVQETQYF.

This clone was counted only a few times. The chain joins TRBV5-6 to TRBJ2-7, with D perhaps matching TRBD2 (7 bases). V dropped 4 bases and J dropped 3 bases, with 11 bases sitting between them. The CDR3 covers 13 residues. CDR1 and CDR2 (germline): SGHDT, YYEEEE. For the CDR3, the DNA is TGTGCCAGCAGCCGGGGGGCTAGCTACGAGCAGTACTTC. Amino acids: CASSRGASYEQYF.

There are a few counts of this clone. This chain links TRBV10-3 with TRBJ2-7, with 7 positions matching TRBD1. The V segment lost 2 bases and the J segment 6 bases; nucleotides outside the gene matches: 7. The germline CDR1 and CDR2 sequences are ENHRY and SYGVKD. The CDR3 has 14 amino acids. The CDR3 DNA sequence: TGTGCCATCAGTGAGGGTCCAGGGGGTACCGAGCAGTACTTC. This sequence encodes CAISEGPGGTEQYF.

This rearrangement joins TRBV28 to TRBJ1-2, with D maybe TRBD1 (5 bases). V lost 1 base, J lost 4 bases, and 13 bases lay in between. Germline CDR1 MDHEN, CDR2 SYDVKM. This CDR3 has 15 residues. CDR3 protein: CASSLLSDRSYGYTF. The DNA for the CDR3 is TGTGCCAGCAGTTTATTATCAGACAGATCCTATGGCTACACCTTC.

The chain couples TRBV9 to TRBJ2-7, with D tentatively TRBD1 (5 bases). Between the trimmed V and J ends, which lost 3 bases and 4 bases, there was a span of 17 bases. Germline V gene sequence: CDR1 SGDLS, CDR2 YYNGEE. This CDR3 contains 15 residues. CDR3 nucleotide sequence: TGTGCCAGCAGCGCTGGGTGGGGCAGGTGGTACGAGCAGTACTTC. It translates to CASSAGWGRWYEQYF.